This T cell receptor beta chain is from a study of vaccination effects on CD4 cells after COVID-19. Trimming left V 2 bases short and J 7 bases short, with 11 bases between. Per the germline V gene, CDR1 is MNHNS and CDR2 is SASEGT. This CDR3 contains 14 residues. Study results and caveats: The study found that only 1 of 255 vaccine-induced clones from healthy vaccinees cross-reacted with common cold coronaviruses.

This clone has more than one count but fewer than ten. The antigen is undetermined. After expansion with viral peptide pools in the ViraFEST assay, antigen-specific CD4+ T cells were sequenced. With 10 days of culture completed, CD4+ T cells were isolated. All participants had two doses of either the BNT162b2 or mRNA-1273 vaccine. The vaccine recipients had no prior SARS-CoV-2 infection, with negative nucleocapsid antibodies. For each well, 1.5 million to 2.5 million PBMC were cultured with 9 to 10 IU/ml IL-2 and around 10 ug/ml peptides. Replacing half the medium with IL-2 medium was done on days 3 and 7. Using immunoSEQ multiplex PCR, the repertoire was profiled, and TCRdb retains in-frame clones only, with some absent. The table lists 25,000 to 40,000 clones, over 55% of them singletons.

The sequence was collected from a human donor who received a COVID-19 vaccine. The source was CD4+ T cells from PBMCs cultured with SARS-CoV-2 spike peptides, collected after COVID-19 vaccination. The rearrangement uses TRBV6-1 and TRBJ2-2; no firm D call. The CDR3 sequence: CASSESRFFGELFF. DNA of the CDR3: TGTGCCAGCAGTGAAAGTAGGTTTTTCGGGGAGCTGTTTTTT.